This TCR beta chain is drawn from a study of shared clonotypes between healthy human individuals. The CDR3 covers 18 residues. Trimming removed 3 bases from V and 1 base from J; junction bases left unmatched: 9. Germline CDR1 ENHRY, CDR2 SYGVKD. Naive CD8 cells comprised CD45RO-negative, CCR7-positively selected cells, excluding terminally differentiated effector memory CD45RA+ cells. Only Caucasian adults living in Nashville, Tennessee made up the donor group. Measured with immunoSEQ multiplex PCR; TCRdb has only the in-frame clones, and not every one. Among millions of clones, about 94% were seen once, and the ten largest hold 0.85% to 1.3%.

The clonotype originates from a man aged 18 to 29 in good health. The chain combines TRBV10-3 with TRBJ1-5; TRBD1 matches 10 bases. The sample was naive CD8+ T cells sorted from blood. The CDR3 loop reads CAISDLWTGGRSNQPQHF. CDR3 DNA sequence: TGTGCCATCAGTGATCTTTGGACAGGGGGGAGAAGCAATCAGCCCCAGCATTTT.